This T cell receptor (beta chain) originates from a study of T cells in Graves' hyperthyroidism and ophthalmopathy. Authors of the study amplified TCR beta CDR3 regions from RNA transcripts. HTBI primers were employed in a first-round RT-PCR of the TCR CDR3. TCRdb recomputed calls from the multiplex PCR reads with MiXCR, one row per CDR3 protein. The sample lists under 550,000 distinct CDR3 sequences; around 13% were seen once. The CDR3 spans 13 residues. Germline CDR1 LGHDT, CDR2 YNNKEL (reference sequence). In regard to this clonotype: An end of the junction differs from the germline gene, which may be a read error.

V is TRBV3-1 and J is TRBJ2-1; D possibly corresponds to TRBD1 (6 bases). The sequencing sample was made of blood. This sequence was found in a woman aged 18-29 years with Graves' hyperthyroidism. In DNA, the CDR3 is TGTGCCATCAGCCGGGACACCTACAATGAGCAGTTCTTC. Translated, it gives CAISRDTYNEQFF.